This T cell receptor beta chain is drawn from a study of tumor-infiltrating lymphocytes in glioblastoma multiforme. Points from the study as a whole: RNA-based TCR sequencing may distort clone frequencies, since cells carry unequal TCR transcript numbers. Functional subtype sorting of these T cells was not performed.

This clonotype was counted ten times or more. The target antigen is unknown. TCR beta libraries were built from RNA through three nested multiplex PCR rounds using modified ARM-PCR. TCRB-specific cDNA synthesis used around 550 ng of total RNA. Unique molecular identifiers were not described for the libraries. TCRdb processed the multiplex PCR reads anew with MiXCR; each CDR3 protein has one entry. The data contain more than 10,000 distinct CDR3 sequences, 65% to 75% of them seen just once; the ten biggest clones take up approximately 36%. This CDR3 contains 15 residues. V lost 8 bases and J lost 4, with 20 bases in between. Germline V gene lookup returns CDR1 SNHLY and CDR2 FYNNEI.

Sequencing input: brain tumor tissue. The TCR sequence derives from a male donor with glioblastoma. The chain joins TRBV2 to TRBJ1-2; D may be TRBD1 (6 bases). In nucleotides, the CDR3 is TGTGCCAGCGGTATATCTCAGGGGCCGGGCTATGGCTACACCTTC. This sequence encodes CASGISQGPGYGYTF.